This T cell receptor (beta chain) is from a study of radiation and T cells in renal cell carcinoma. General study results and limits: In blood, top tumor clones expanded by 2 weeks, shrinking by 4. Irradiated tumors had higher TCR clonality than control tumors.

V was trimmed by 4 bases and J by 3 bases, leaving 20 bases between them. Germline loops: CDR1 SGHTS, CDR2 YDEGEE. This CDR3 spans 17 amino acids. With regard to this clone: Its cognate antigen is unknown.

Assay: immunoSEQ multiplex PCR; the TCRdb copy retains only in-frame clones and omits some. The sample includes approximately 17,000 clones, 50% of them seen just once. The treatment denotes: 15 Gy SBRT to primary tumor, nephrectomy 4 weeks later. This receptor was taken from a woman aged 55-70 years with renal cell carcinoma. The rearrangement links TRBV5-8 to TRBJ1-5, with no clear D. The sequencing used tumor tissue, collected from a patient whose treatment included radiotherapy and nephrectomy. CDR3 sequence: CASSMGQKAPDNQPQHF. CDR3 DNA: TGTGCCAGCAGCATGGGTCAGAAGGCGCCTGACAATCAGCCCCAGCATTTT.